The 21 T cell receptor beta chains below were found in one sample sequenced in a study of cytomegalovirus exposure and HLA in healthy donors. It was with 60 Vbeta and 13 Jbeta primers that the PCR ran. Sequencing was performed with immunoSEQ multiplex PCR; in TCRdb, only in-frame clones are kept and a portion is missing. The repertoire holds 150,000 or so clones, with 65% to 85% as singletons. The specimen was PBMCs. All receptors derive from a man younger than 35 in good health and CMV-seronegative.

J is TRBJ2-2 and V is TRBV4-1, with 8 bases that match TRBD1. This CDR3 contains 18 residues. V was pared by 0 bases and J by 4 bases, with 10 bases of the junction left unmatched. The germline V gene has CDR1 MGHRA and CDR2 YSYEKL. This chain's CDR3 is CASSQDRFAGGITGELFF. CDR3 nucleotide sequence: TGCGCCAGCAGCCAAGATAGGTTTGCAGGGGGCATCACCGGGGAGCTGTTTTTT.

In its sample, this clone was seen a few times. CDR3 coding DNA: TGTGCCATCATCAGCGGGGGGGACACTCAAGAGACCCAGTACTTC. This gives the protein CAIISGGDTQETQYF. The V gene is TRBV13, the J gene TRBJ2-5, with 10 bases identical to TRBD2. The trim removed 10 bases at V and 2 bases at J, leaving 10 bases unmatched. Germline V gene sequence: CDR1 PRHDT, CDR2 FYEKMQ (reference sequence). The CDR3 contains 15 residues.

This rearrangement joins TRBV21-1 to TRBJ2-1; the table's D call TRBD2 went unverified against the DNA. TRBV21-1 is an annotated pseudogene. The CDR3 has 16 residues. This CDR3 reads CASSYIAGPPYNEQFF. DNA of the CDR3: TGTGCCAGCAGCTACATAGCGGGCCCGCCCTACAATGAGCAGTTCTTC.

The CDR3 DNA follows: TGTGCCAGTAGCCAGGGAAGGGGGAACACTGAAGCTTTCTTT. Protein: CASSQGRGNTEAFF. The chain couples TRBV19 to TRBJ1-1, with TRBD1 as a possible D gene (5 bases). The germline CDR1 and CDR2 sequences are LNHDA and SQIVND (reference sequence). V was cut by 6 bases and J by 1 base, with 12 bases left in between. The CDR3 is 14 residues long.

The V gene is TRBV18, the J gene TRBJ1-1; D is undetermined. Germline CDR1 is KGHSH and CDR2 is LQKENI. V dropped 1 base and J dropped 5 bases, with 14 bases sitting between them. This CDR3 is built from 15 residues. The CDR3 bases are TGTGCCAGCTCACCACGAGCGGGGAGGAATACTGAAGCTTTCTTT. Translated: CASSPRAGRNTEAFF.

This clone came up once. The J gene is TRBJ2-1, the V gene TRBV29-1, with TRBD1 matching over 9 bases. This CDR3 region has 16 residues. Germline trimming cut 7 bases from V and 4 bases from J; bases unmatched to any gene: 14. CDR1 SQVTM and CDR2 ANQGSEA come from the germline V gene. CDR3 amino acids: CSAPGQGSLAYNEQFF. The CDR3 nucleotides read TGCAGCGCACCGGGACAGGGTTCGTTGGCTTACAATGAGCAGTTCTTC.

The chain employs TRBV5-1 and TRBJ1-6, with TRBD1 matching over 12 bases. The CDR3 is 16 residues long. V gave up 4 bases and J gave up 8 bases; unmatched junction bases: 7. In germline, CDR1 is SGHRS, CDR2 YFSETQ. This CDR3 reads CASSPGQGASYSPLHF. Written as DNA, the CDR3 is TGCGCCAGCAGCCCGGGACAGGGGGCGTCGTATTCACCCCTCCACTTT.

The gene calls are TRBV4-2 and TRBJ2-6; D remains unclear. Germline loops: CDR1 LGHNA, CDR2 YNFKEQ. There are 15 residues in the CDR3. Trimming cost V 0 bases and J 0 bases, with 3 bases left between them. The CDR3 protein is CASSQELSGANVLTF. In DNA form, the CDR3 reads TGTGCCAGCAGCCAAGAACTCTCTGGGGCCAACGTCCTGACTTTC.

The rearrangement uses TRBV6-5 and TRBJ1-6; no definite D call. The germline V and J ends were trimmed by 9 bases and 7 bases, with 10 bases remaining between them. Germline lookup yields CDR1 MNHEY and CDR2 SVGAGI. The CDR3 loop spans 12 amino acids. Here the CDR3 reads CASQTGNSPLHF. CDR3 DNA sequence: TGTGCCAGTCAGACGGGGAATTCACCCCTCCACTTT.

The chain joins TRBV2 to TRBJ1-4; D is undetermined. The germline gives CDR1 SNHLY, CDR2 FYNNEI. The V gene lost 7 bases and the J gene lost 7 bases, with 16 bases spanning the gap. CDR3 length: 14 amino acids. The CDR3 loop is CASTNEGVAEKLFF. CDR3 bases: TGTGCCAGCACCAACGAGGGCGTGGCTGAAAAACTGTTTTTT.

CDR3 DNA sequence: TGCGCCAGCAGCTTGGGGCCAGCGGGGAGTAGGGAGACCCAGTACTTC. This encodes CASSLGPAGSRETQYF. The chain couples TRBV5-1 to TRBJ2-5; 7 bases align to TRBD2. Germline V gives CDR1 SGHRS, CDR2 YFSETQ. The CDR3 spans 16 residues. With V trimmed by 0 bases and J by 5 bases, 10 bases remained unmatched.

This chain connects TRBV6-5 to TRBJ2-7; maybe TRBD2 (5 bases). The CDR3 totals 15 residues. Germline V gene sequence: CDR1 MNHEY, CDR2 SVGAGI. V lost 6 bases and J 3 bases, leaving 18 bases between the germline ends. CDR3 sequence: CASSRDPGSYYEQYF. The CDR3 DNA sequence: TGTGCCAGCAGCCGCGATCCGGGGTCTTACTACGAGCAGTACTTC.

Details on this clone: At the DNA level, this CDR3 is encoded by other sequences in the same sample as well. The chain links TRBV5-1 to TRBJ1-2, with 7 bases identical to TRBD1. This CDR3 region has 15 residues. In germline, CDR1 is SGHRS, CDR2 YFSETQ. V was pared by 0 bases and J by 1 base, with 3 bases of the junction left unmatched. The CDR3 region is CASSLGAGGNYGYTF. The CDR3 nucleotides read TGCGCCAGCAGCTTGGGGGCAGGGGGTAACTATGGCTACACCTTC.

The chain links TRBV5-5 to TRBJ1-1; 8 positions match TRBD1. Per the germline V gene, CDR1 is SGHKS and CDR2 is YYEKEE (reference sequence). V gave up 4 bases and J gave up 5 bases; unmatched junction bases: 13. This CDR3 contains 16 residues. CDR3 nucleotide sequence: TGTGCCAGCAGCCTGGGCCCCCCGGGACAGGTAACTGAAGCTTTCTTT. Encoded protein: CASSLGPPGQVTEAFF.

V gene TRBV28 combines with J gene TRBJ1-1; D gene ambiguous. The CDR3 is 12 residues long. V lost 5 bases and J 13 bases, leaving 17 bases between the germline ends. Germline CDR1 is MDHEN and CDR2 is SYDVKM. CDR3 sequence (DNA): TGTGCCAGCAGTAGTGGGAGTATTATAGTTTTCTTT. Protein: CASSSGSIIVFF.

Here the CDR3 reads CASSSYPTGANTGELFF. The CDR3 bases are TGTGCCAGCAGCTCTTATCCGACAGGGGCGAACACCGGGGAGCTGTTTTTT. This chain links TRBV7-6 with TRBJ2-2, with 8 bases that match TRBD1. From germline, CDR1 is SGHVS and CDR2 FNYEAQ. V lost 4 bases, J lost 0 bases, and 7 bases stayed unmatched. The CDR3 has 17 amino acids. The variable domain in full, completed from reference TRBV7-6 and TRBJ2-2, reads GAGVSQSPRYKVTKRGQDVALRCDPISGHVSLYWYRQALGQGPEFLTYFNYEAQQDKSGLPNDRFSAERPEGSISTLTIQRTEQRDSAMYRCASSSYPTGANTGELFFGEGSRLTVL.

The rearrangement joins TRBV6-5 to TRBJ2-5, with 11 nucleotides matching TRBD2. V dropped 4 bases and J dropped 1; count of bases not matched to a gene: 2. Germline-derived CDR1 and CDR2 are MNHEY and SVGAGI. This CDR3 spans 15 amino acids. The CDR3 spells CASSWLAGGQETQYF. As DNA, the CDR3 is TGTGCCAGCAGTTGGCTAGCGGGGGGCCAAGAGACCCAGTACTTC.

The genes are TRBV4-3 and TRBJ2-7; TRBD2 is a possible D gene (5 bases). This CDR3 has 15 amino acids. Trimming cost V 1 base and J 5 bases, with 15 bases left between them. Germline V gene data show CDR1 as LGHNA and CDR2 as YSLEER. The CDR3: CASSQVGSRGHEQYF. The CDR3 DNA reads TGCGCCAGCAGCCAAGTCGGCAGCCGAGGGCACGAGCAGTACTTC.

The V and J genes are TRBV7-9 and TRBJ2-3; perhaps TRBD2 as D (5 bases). The CDR3 is 11 residues long. V gave up 10 bases and J gave up 5 bases, with 10 bases separating them. Germline V gene lookup returns CDR1 SEHNR and CDR2 FQNEAQ (reference sequence). The CDR3 nucleotides are TGTGCCATCCCACGGGGAGATACGCAGTATTTT. Encoded protein: CAIPRGDTQYF. The whole variable domain, remainder taken from reference TRBV7-9 and TRBJ2-3, is DTGVSQNPRHKITKRGQNVTFRCDPISEHNRLYWYRQTLGQGPEFLTYFQNEAQLEKSRLLSDRFSAERPKGSFSTLEIQRTEQGDSAMYLCAIPRGDTQYFGPGTRLTVL.

In this sample, this clone turned up a few times. The rearrangement links TRBV4-1 to TRBJ1-5; possibly TRBD1 for D (5 bases). The ends were cut back, 4 bases at V and 2 bases at J, with 12 bases in the middle. This CDR3 spans 15 amino acids. CDR1 is MGHRA, CDR2 YSYEKL, per germline. The DNA of the CDR3 is TGCGCCAGCAGCCTAAGCGGGGGTGGCAATCAGCCCCAGCATTTT. This codes for CASSLSGGGNQPQHF.

The genes are TRBV6-5 and TRBJ1-1; TRBD1 matches at 8 bases. V trimming: 6 bases; J trimming: 3 bases; junction bases outside the gene matches: 6. The CDR3 contains 14 residues. CDR1 MNHEY and CDR2 SVGAGI come from the germline V gene. This chain's CDR3 is CASRATGGYTEAFF. The CDR3 DNA follows: TGTGCCAGCAGGGCAACAGGGGGTTACACTGAAGCTTTCTTT.